The 18 T cell receptor beta chains below come from one sample, sequenced in a study of monozygotic twins with inflammatory bowel disease. From the 5' RACE reads, TCRdb lists one entry per CDR3 protein and no DNA. This table lists a few hundred thousand distinct CDR3 sequences. The specimen was blood. These receptors came from a human donor with ulcerative colitis or Crohn's disease, or a healthy co-twin of an affected twin (not recorded which).

The V call is TRBV24-1, the J call TRBJ2-5; TCRdb outputs TRBD2, but without DNA this stays unchecked. The germline CDR1 and CDR2 sequences are KGHDR and SFDVKD. This CDR3 is 17 amino acids long. This chain's CDR3 is CATSDLTSGGLGETQYF.

J is TRBJ2-2 and V is TRBV5-1; without DNA, the TCRdb call of TRBD1 cannot be checked. Germline V gene data show CDR1 as SGHRS and CDR2 as YFSETQ. CDR3 size: 15 residues. The chain's CDR3 is CASSLIEGAPGELFF.

This clonotype is deemed medium-sized by its frequency. The chain uses TRBV7-2 and TRBJ1-3; checking the TCRdb D call of TRBD1 is not possible without DNA. The germline V gene has CDR1 SGHTA and CDR2 FQGNSA. There are 17 residues in the CDR3. The CDR3 sequence is CASSLGGQGLRGNTIYF.

The chain recombines TRBV20-1 with TRBJ2-7; TCRdb gives TRBD1 as the D gene, but with no DNA this cannot be confirmed. Germline V CDR1 and CDR2: DFQATT, SNEGSKA (reference sequence). The CDR3 extends over 15 amino acids. The CDR3 here is CSARGLDTRTYEQYF.

The V call is TRBV18, the J call TRBJ1-5. The CDR3 length is 14 residues. Germline V gene lookup returns CDR1 KGHSH and CDR2 LQKENI. This chain's CDR3 is CASSPERVHQPQHF. Combining the CDR3 with reference TRBV18 and TRBJ1-5 gives the whole variable domain NAGVMQNPRHLVRRRGQEARLRCSPMKGHSHVYWYRQLPEEGLKFMVYLQKENIIDESGMPKERFSAEFPKEGPSILRIQQVVRGDSAAYFCASSPERVHQPQHFGDGTRLSIL.

The genes are TRBV7-2 and TRBJ2-1; the TCRdb call, TRBD1, lacks DNA for checking. The CDR3 consists of 14 residues. Germline V lookup: CDR1 SGHTA, CDR2 FQGNSA. This CDR3 reads CASSARQDYNEQFF.

The J gene is TRBJ1-6, the V gene TRBV27; TCRdb designates TRBD1, a call that cannot be tested without DNA. The V gene's germline CDR1 is MNHEY and CDR2 SMNVEV (reference sequence). The CDR3 spans 17 residues. The CDR3: CASSLLPRDRGVLPLHF.

J is TRBJ2-7 and V is TRBV5-1. Per germline, CDR1 SGHRS and CDR2 YFSETQ. This CDR3 is 14 amino acids long. The CDR3 sequence is CASSWDRSSYEQYF.

The genes are TRBV6-5 and TRBJ1-5. The germline gives CDR1 MNHEY, CDR2 SVGAGI. The length of the CDR3 is 13 residues. This chain's CDR3 is CASRTGPNQPQHF.

The CDR3 loop reads CASSLGHRGAYYNTEAFF. This sequence joins TRBV11-2 and TRBJ1-1; the D call from TCRdb, TRBD1, cannot be confirmed without DNA. The germline V gene encodes CDR1 SGHAT and CDR2 FQNNGV. This CDR3 has 18 residues. Filled out from reference TRBV11-2 and TRBJ1-1, the complete variable domain reads EAGVAQSPRYKIIEKRQSVAFWCNPISGHATLYWYQQILGQGPKLLIQFQNNGVVDDSQLPKDRFSAERLKGVDSTLKIQPAKLEDSAVYLCASSLGHRGAYYNTEAFFGQGTRLTVV.

The chain couples TRBV11-2 to TRBJ2-7. CDR1 and CDR2 (germline): SGHAT, FQNNGV. The CDR3 has 14 amino acids. The CDR3 is CASSLFPSSYEQYF.

The chain has TRBV9 and TRBJ1-4. Germline assignment: CDR1 SGDLS and CDR2 YYNGEE. This CDR3 spans 15 amino acids. The CDR3 sequence is CASSPFMGGGEKLFF.

V usage is TRBV12-3 or TRBV12-4 and J usage is TRBJ2-2; the TCRdb call, TRBD1, lacks DNA for checking. The length of the CDR3 is 16 residues. The CDR3 sequence: CASSSSSRGNTGELFF.

This chain joins TRBV20-1 and TRBJ2-5; the D gene TCRdb calls, TRBD2, cannot be checked with no DNA. The germline V gene encodes CDR1 DFQATT and CDR2 SNEGSKA (reference sequence). The CDR3 length is 16 residues. CDR3 residues: CSARVRTSGGQETQYF.

The V gene is TRBV5-1, the J gene TRBJ2-2; TCRdb names TRBD1, which stays unverified in the absence of DNA. Germline-derived CDR1 and CDR2 are SGHRS and YFSETQ. The length of the CDR3 is 17 residues. CDR3 sequence reads: CASSLRGAGVGTGELFF.

This chain uses TRBV7-9 with TRBJ2-5; absent DNA, TCRdb's TRBD2 call cannot be checked. Looked up from germline, CDR1 is SEHNR and CDR2 is FQNEAQ (reference sequence). The CDR3 sequence is 16 residues long. CDR3 amino acids: CASSGMGGLFRETQYF.

V and J are TRBV6-2 or TRBV6-3 and TRBJ2-5; TCRdb indicates TRBD2, and absent DNA this call remains unverified. The V gene's germline CDR1 is MNHEY and CDR2 SVGEGT. The CDR3 covers 14 residues. The CDR3 loop is CASSSAGGKETQYF.

The chain has TRBV5-1 and TRBJ2-7. Germline-derived CDR1 and CDR2 are SGHRS and YFSETQ. The CDR3 consists of 14 residues. CDR3 region: CASSWGSSSYEQYF.